The 16 T cell receptor beta chains below all came from one sample that was sequenced in a study of blood T cell repertoires in COVID-19. The protocol was immunoSEQ multiplex PCR, while the TCRdb copy is restricted to in-frame clones and leaves out a portion. The sample consists of 430,000 or so clones, around nine tenths of them appearing once. Specimen: PBMCs or T cells enriched from blood (not recorded which). The receptors stem from a woman between 18 and 29 years old who had been exposed to COVID-19.

The rearrangement uses TRBV12-3 or TRBV12-4 and TRBJ1-5, with D unclear. The CDR3 is 13 amino acids. Trimming cost V 1 base and J 4 bases, with 5 bases left between them. CDR3 amino acids: CASSLDGNQPQHF. CDR3 nucleotide sequence: TGTGCCAGCAGTTTAGACGGGAATCAGCCCCAGCATTTT.

This chain uses TRBV6-5 with TRBJ1-2; no clear D gene. The CDR3 sequence is 14 residues long. The V gene's germline CDR1 is MNHEY and CDR2 SVGAGI. V gave up 6 bases and J gave up 2 bases, with 13 bases separating them. The CDR3 loop is CASSQAAPNYGYTF. For the CDR3, the DNA is TGTGCCAGCAGCCAAGCTGCCCCGAACTATGGCTACACCTTC.

This clone occurred once. The chain has TRBV24-1 and TRBJ2-7, with 7 bases fitting TRBD1. Trimming removed 4 bases from V and 6 bases from J; junction bases left unmatched: 5. This CDR3 has 13 residues. Germline CDR1 reads KGHDR; CDR2 reads SFDVKD. CDR3 coding DNA: TGTGCCACCAGTGAGCGGACAGGATTCGAGCAGTACTTC. As protein: CATSERTGFEQYF.

V is TRBV7-2 and J is TRBJ2-1, with 7 bases that match TRBD2. CDR1 is SGHTA, CDR2 FQGNSA, per germline. CDR3 length: 16 amino acids. V lost 3 bases, J lost 5 bases, and 10 bases stayed unmatched. The CDR3 here is CASSFRVGGSDNEQFF. CDR3 nucleotide sequence: TGTGCCAGCAGCTTCAGGGTGGGGGGGAGTGACAATGAGCAGTTCTTC.

The chain carries TRBV28 and TRBJ2-7, with TRBD1 as a possible D gene (6 bases). V shed 5 bases and J shed 0 bases, with 14 bases lying between them. This CDR3 is built from 15 residues. CDR1 MDHEN and CDR2 SYDVKM come from the germline V gene. The CDR3: CASSTTGSPSYEQYF. The CDR3 region has the DNA TGTGCCAGCAGTACCACAGGGTCCCCCTCCTACGAGCAGTACTTC. The variable domain in full, completed from reference TRBV28 and TRBJ2-7, reads DVKVTQSSRYLVKRTGEKVFLECVQDMDHENMFWYRQDPGLGLRLIYFSYDVKMKEKGDIPEGYSVSREKKERFSLILESASTNQTSMYLCASSTTGSPSYEQYFGPGTRLTVT.

The chain uses TRBV7-3 and TRBJ1-6; TRBD1 matches 7 bases. The V gene end was trimmed by 4 bases and the J gene end by 9 bases; junction bases not matched to a gene: 6. This CDR3 has 14 amino acids. CDR1 and CDR2 from the germline V gene are SGHTA and FQGTGA. The CDR3, as DNA: TGTGCCAGCAGCTCTCAGGGGGGAAGTTCACCCCTCCACTTT. Translating it yields CASSSQGGSSPLHF.

This clone has a single count. This chain connects TRBV4-1 to TRBJ2-3, with 9 positions matching TRBD2. Trimming at V came to 3 bases and at J to 0 bases, leaving 7 bases not matched to a gene. Germline V CDR1 and CDR2: MGHRA, YSYEKL. The length of the CDR3 is 17 residues. The CDR3 loop reads CASSQVWTSESTDTQYF. CDR3 DNA sequence: TGCGCCAGCAGCCAGGTCTGGACTAGCGAGAGCACAGATACGCAGTATTTT.

The chain combines TRBV27 with TRBJ2-7; D remains ambiguous. This CDR3 has 15 amino acids. Per the germline V gene, CDR1 is MNHEY and CDR2 is SMNVEV (reference sequence). V lost 2 bases to trimming and J lost 2 bases, with 13 bases between them. In DNA, the CDR3 is TGTGCCAGCAGTTTACCCCCGACAAATACCTACGAGCAGTACTTC. This sequence encodes CASSLPPTNTYEQYF.

V usage is TRBV6-5 and J usage is TRBJ1-1, with D uncertain. In germline, CDR1 is MNHEY, CDR2 SVGAGI. Trimming shortened V by 0 bases and J by 3 bases, and 8 bases separated the two germline ends. This CDR3 contains 14 residues. The CDR3, as DNA: TGTGCCAGCAGTTACTCCGGGATAGACACTGAAGCTTTCTTT. The encoded protein is CASSYSGIDTEAFF.

This chain uses TRBV5-1 with TRBJ2-5, with a weak D call TRBD1 (5 bases). The germline V and J ends were trimmed by 0 bases and 2 bases, with 11 bases remaining between them. Germline-derived CDR1 and CDR2 are SGHRS and YFSETQ. This CDR3 is built from 15 residues. The CDR3 DNA is TGCGCCAGCAGCTTGGAGGCAGGGCAACAAGAGACCCAGTACTTC. Residues: CASSLEAGQQETQYF.

This chain links TRBV5-1 with TRBJ2-7; perhaps TRBD1 as D (6 bases). The CDR3 sequence is 14 residues long. Per germline, CDR1 SGHRS and CDR2 YFSETQ. V was pared by 6 bases and J by 7 bases, with 20 bases between. The DNA of the CDR3 is TGCGCCAGCAAACGTCTGGACAGTACGATGGAGCAGTACTTC. Protein: CASKRLDSTMEQYF.

The rearrangement joins TRBV12-3 or TRBV12-4 to TRBJ2-5; D is uncertain. The CDR3 extends over 11 amino acids. The ends were cut back, 4 bases at V and 5 bases at J, with 5 bases in the middle. Written as DNA, the CDR3 is TGTGCCAGCAGTTCGCGGGAGACCCAGTACTTC. Residues: CASSSRETQYF.

The chain couples TRBV3-1 (or the pseudogene TRBV3-2) to TRBJ2-7; 9 bases match TRBD2. After removal of 5 bases from V and 4 bases from J, the junction contained 9 bases not matched to a gene. Germline-derived CDR1 and CDR2 are LGHDT and YNNKEL (reference sequence). CDR3 length: 15 amino acids. The CDR3 sequence: CASSSNLAGPYEQYF. DNA for the CDR3: TGTGCCAGCAGCTCTAATCTAGCGGGGCCGTACGAGCAGTACTTC.

The rearrangement uses TRBV11-2 and TRBJ2-7; 11 positions match TRBD2. Losses at the gene ends were 6 bases for V and 3 bases for J; bases not matched to a gene: 7. The CDR3 consists of 15 residues. Germline CDR1 and CDR2: SGHAT and FQNNGV. The CDR3 region has the DNA TGTGCCAGCAGATCCACTAGCGGGAGTTTCTACGAGCAGTACTTC. Protein sequence: CASRSTSGSFYEQYF.

The V gene is TRBV30, the J gene TRBJ1-2; TRBD1 agrees at 7 bases. Germline CDR1 and CDR2: GTSNPN and SVGIG (reference sequence). The CDR3 sequence is 13 residues long. Trimming took 5 bases from V and 2 from J; bases not matched to a gene: 5. This chain's CDR3 is CAWGPGGNYGYTF. The CDR3 DNA follows: TGTGCCTGGGGGCCAGGGGGGAACTATGGCTACACCTTC.

The rearrangement links TRBV5-1 to TRBJ2-7, with D possibly being TRBD1 (5 bases). The ends were cut back, 5 bases at V and 5 bases at J, with 14 bases in the middle. CDR3 length: 13 amino acids. In germline, CDR1 is SGHRS, CDR2 YFSETQ. CDR3 protein: CASSRQGADEQYF. The CDR3 DNA is TGCGCCAGCAGTAGGCAGGGCGCGGACGAGCAGTACTTC.